The sequence of this TCR beta chain was determined in a study of T cells in Graves' hyperthyroidism and ophthalmopathy. For this clonotype: Its target is unknown. Its ends do not fully match the called genes, so a read error is possible.

CDR3 length: 11 amino acids. The germline V gene encodes CDR1 SQVTM and CDR2 ANQGSEA. Amplification of TCR beta CDR3 regions used RNA as the template. During a first-round RT-PCR of the TCR CDR3, the HTBI primer set was used. TCRdb analysed the multiplex PCR reads with MiXCR anew, one entry per CDR3 protein. The sample has over 450,000 distinct CDR3 sequences, approximately 15% seen once. Disease duration under 2 months; hyperthyroidism patients were aged 18 to 65. Regarding the study as a whole: Stable hyperthyroidism was told apart from ophthalmopathy by a model built on 13 V-J features. Most thyroid clonotypes with frequency above 0.001 were detected in blood.

Sequencing was performed on blood. The rearrangement uses TRBV29-1 and TRBJ1-1; D unclear. The sequence derives from a young woman with Graves' hyperthyroidism. CDR3 region: CSALENTEALF. The CDR3 DNA reads as TGCAGCGCCCTTGAGAACACTGAAGCTCTCTTT.